The 23 T cell receptor beta chains in this list originate from one sample, sequenced in a study of blood T cell repertoires in COVID-19. The repertoire was sequenced with immunoSEQ multiplex PCR; TCRdb's copy has only in-frame clones and lacks some. Here the sample spans around 120,000 clones, 75% to 90% being singletons. The material sequenced was peripheral blood. These receptors all stem from a young man with acute or convalescent COVID-19.

The table lists this clone with a few counts. This chain joins TRBV5-4 and TRBJ2-5; the D gene is possibly TRBD1 (5 bases). V was pared by 5 bases and J by 1 base, with 15 bases between. Germline V CDR1 and CDR2: SGHNT, YYREEE (reference sequence). The CDR3 is 15 amino acids. The CDR3 region has the DNA TGTGCCAGCAGTTGGCTACAGGAAATCCAAGAGACCCAGTACTTC. This codes for CASSWLQEIQETQYF. Supplemented by reference TRBV5-4 and TRBJ2-5, the full variable domain reads ETGVTQSPTHLIKTRGQQVTLRCSSQSGHNTVSWYQQALGQGPQFIFQYYREEENGRGNFPPRFSGLQFPNYSSELNVNALELDDSALYLCASSWLQEIQETQYFGPGTRLLVL.

This clone was recorded a few times. V is TRBV6-6 and J is TRBJ2-7; D uncertain. CDR3 length equals 10 residues. Trimming left V 8 bases short and J 7 bases short, with 9 bases between. Germline V lookup: CDR1 MNHNY, CDR2 SVGAGI (reference sequence). The CDR3 region is CASGYGEQYF. The CDR3 coding sequence is TGTGCCAGCGGGTACGGGGAGCAGTACTTC.

The V gene is TRBV10-3, the J gene TRBJ1-5; 7 nucleotides agree with TRBD1. Germline-derived CDR1 and CDR2 are ENHRY and SYGVKD. V dropped 7 bases and J dropped 3; count of bases not matched to a gene: 6. This CDR3 has 14 residues. The CDR3, as DNA: TGTGCCATCACCAACGACAGGGACAATCAGCCCCAGCATTTT. Translated, it gives CAITNDRDNQPQHF.

This rearrangement joins TRBV19 to TRBJ2-1; 15 bases align to TRBD2. The CDR3 is 16 residues long. The germline V gene encodes CDR1 LNHDA and CDR2 SQIVND (reference sequence). V dropped 6 bases and J dropped 7; count of bases not matched to a gene: 7. CDR3 region: CASSRTSGRGWNEQFF. The CDR3 region has the DNA TGTGCCAGTAGCCGGACTAGCGGGAGGGGATGGAATGAGCAGTTCTTC.

V and J are TRBV27 and TRBJ2-6; D is unclear. Trimming cost V 8 bases and J 4 bases, with 6 bases left between them. The germline V gene encodes CDR1 MNHEY and CDR2 SMNVEV (reference sequence). This CDR3 region has 12 residues. CDR3 DNA: TGTGCCAGCCTTTCCGGGGCCAACGTCCTGACTTTC. Its translation is CASLSGANVLTF.

This clone was detected only a few times. V usage is TRBV9 and J usage is TRBJ2-6; TRBD1 aligns across 7 bases. Germline V lookup: CDR1 SGDLS, CDR2 YYNGEE. The CDR3 covers 17 residues. The V gene end was trimmed by 3 bases and the J gene end by 0 bases; junction bases not matched to a gene: 6. CDR3 nucleotide sequence: TGTGCCAGCAGCGGACGGGACAGCTACTCTGGGGCCAACGTCCTGACTTTC. Its protein is CASSGRDSYSGANVLTF.

The rearrangement links TRBV27 to TRBJ1-1, with D maybe TRBD1 (5 bases). The CDR3 is made up of 14 amino acids. Germline CDR1 MNHEY, CDR2 SMNVEV (reference sequence). V lost 2 bases, J lost 7 bases, and 14 bases lay in between. The CDR3 is CASSLAGLASEAFF. CDR3 DNA: TGTGCCAGCAGTTTAGCAGGGTTGGCGAGTGAAGCTTTCTTT.

V usage is TRBV4-3 and J usage is TRBJ1-2, with 8 bases fitting TRBD1. In germline, CDR1 is LGHNA, CDR2 YSLEER. The CDR3 runs 17 residues. V was clipped by 0 bases and J by 5 bases; unmatched bases: 11. As DNA, the CDR3 is TGCGCCAGCAGCCAAGATTGGGAGACAGGGGCCAGGTATGGCTACACCTTC. It yields the protein CASSQDWETGARYGYTF.

V gene TRBV9 combines with J gene TRBJ2-5; a weak D match, TRBD2 (6 bases). The germline CDR1 and CDR2 sequences are SGDLS and YYNGEE. The CDR3 covers 13 residues. Between the trimmed V and J ends, which lost 3 bases and 5 bases, there was a span of 11 bases. The CDR3 spells CASSAVGGETQYF. In nucleotides, the CDR3 is TGTGCCAGCAGCGCGGTGGGGGGTGAGACCCAGTACTTC.

The CDR3 DNA is TGTGCCAGCAGCACGACAGGCCAATCTGGCCATTCACCCCTCCACTTT. Translated: CASSTTGQSGHSPLHF. This chain links TRBV28 with TRBJ1-6; possibly TRBD1 for D (6 bases). The CDR3 is made up of 16 amino acids. The germline CDR1 and CDR2 sequences are MDHEN and SYDVKM. V was clipped by 6 bases and J by 8 bases, with 20 bases between them.

Only a few counts were recorded for this clone. CDR3 loop: CASSLTTGNYEQYV. In DNA form, the CDR3 reads TGCGCCAGCAGCTTGACGACAGGAAACTACGAGCAGTACGTC. The rearrangement uses TRBV5-1 and TRBJ2-7; TRBD1 is a possible D gene (6 bases). The CDR3 loop spans 14 amino acids. Deletions cut 1 base from V and 3 bases from J, with 11 bases between. The V gene's germline CDR1 is SGHRS and CDR2 YFSETQ.

J is TRBJ2-1 and V is TRBV11-2, with D maybe TRBD1 (6 bases). The CDR3 covers 15 residues. Between the trimmed V and J ends, which lost 4 bases and 8 bases, there was a span of 18 bases. Germline CDR1 SGHAT, CDR2 FQNNGV. The CDR3 sequence is CASSSLRGSLDEQFF. The CDR3 DNA sequence: TGTGCCAGCAGCTCGCTCAGGGGTAGTTTGGATGAGCAGTTCTTC.

The genes are TRBV7-2 and TRBJ1-6; a possible D gene is TRBD1 (5 bases). Germline V gene data show CDR1 as SGHTA and CDR2 as FQGNSA. V was pared by 5 bases and J by 11 bases, with 16 bases between. The CDR3 totals 14 residues. DNA of the CDR3: TGTGCCAGCAGCCCCATGGGGCCGCTAACACCCCTCCACTTT. Amino acid sequence: CASSPMGPLTPLHF.

The chain couples TRBV10-1 to TRBJ2-1; 12 positions agree with TRBD2. This CDR3 has 16 amino acids. The trim removed 6 bases at V and 4 bases at J, leaving 7 bases unmatched. From germline, CDR1 is WNHNN and CDR2 SYGVQD (reference sequence). CDR3 amino acids: CASSTSGRLRYNEQFF. The CDR3 DNA sequence: TGCGCCAGCAGCACTAGCGGGAGGCTCCGGTACAATGAGCAGTTCTTC.

The rearrangement uses TRBV7-9 and TRBJ1-2; 9 positions agree with TRBD1. Losses at the gene ends were 7 bases for V and 7 bases for J; bases not matched to a gene: 13. CDR3 length: 15 residues. CDR1 SEHNR and CDR2 FQNEAQ come from the germline V gene (reference sequence). The CDR3 region is CASTPQPGQGIGYTF. As DNA, the CDR3 is TGTGCCAGCACCCCACAGCCGGGACAGGGTATTGGCTACACCTTC.

This clone is a singleton in its sample. The genes are TRBV5-6 and TRBJ2-7, with 7 nucleotides matching TRBD1. With 2 bases clipped from V and 0 bases from J, the junction kept 8 bases outside the gene matches. The CDR3 is 16 amino acids. Per the germline V gene, CDR1 is SGHDT and CDR2 is YYEEEE. CDR3 bases: TGTGCCAGCAGCTTATTTGGGGACAGAAGCTCCTACGAGCAGTACTTC. Translating gives CASSLFGDRSSYEQYF.

CDR3 residues: CASSLTGGQNEQFF. The CDR3 nucleotides read TGTGCCAGCAGCTTAACGGGGGGACAGAATGAGCAGTTCTTC. The chain joins TRBV7-3 to TRBJ2-1; tentatively, D is TRBD1 (7 bases). Between the trimmed V and J ends, which lost 0 bases and 7 bases, there was a span of 10 bases. The length of the CDR3 is 14 residues. Germline lookup yields CDR1 SGHTA and CDR2 FQGTGA.

J is TRBJ2-1 and V is TRBV30; D is ambiguous. This CDR3 is built from 13 residues. In germline, CDR1 is GTSNPN, CDR2 SVGIG (reference sequence). Trimming took 2 bases from V and 0 from J, leaving 5 bases between them. Here the CDR3 DNA reads TGTGCCTGGAGTAATAACTCCTACAATGAGCAGTTCTTC. Translation gives CAWSNNSYNEQFF. Full variable domain (remainder filled in from reference TRBV30 and TRBJ2-1): SQTIHQWPATLVQPVGSPLSLECTVEGTSNPNLYWYRQAAGRGLQLLFYSVGIGQISSEVPQNLSASRPQDRQFILSSKKLLLSDSGFYLCAWSNNSYNEQFFGPGTRLTVL.

The chain employs TRBV5-4 and TRBJ2-2, with 7 bases fitting TRBD1. Germline CDR1 and CDR2: SGHNT and YYREEE (reference sequence). There are 15 residues in the CDR3. V shed 1 base, J shed 6 bases, and the junction held 6 bases outside the gene matches. The CDR3 is CASSLWDSGPGELFF. In DNA form, the CDR3 reads TGTGCCAGCAGCTTGTGGGACAGTGGCCCCGGGGAGCTGTTTTTT.

The V call is TRBV30, the J call TRBJ1-5; perhaps TRBD1 as D (5 bases). Trimming took off 1 base at V and 7 bases at J, with 14 bases between the two ends. Looked up from germline, CDR1 is GTSNPN and CDR2 is SVGIG (reference sequence). This CDR3 comprises 14 residues. The CDR3 region is CAWSEIQGRQPQHF. CDR3 coding DNA: TGTGCCTGGAGTGAGATCCAGGGTCGCCAGCCCCAGCATTTT.

The J gene is TRBJ2-2, the V gene TRBV5-1, with D perhaps TRBD2 (6 bases). The germline gives CDR1 SGHRS, CDR2 YFSETQ. The CDR3 is 17 residues long. In nucleotides, the CDR3 is TGCTCATGCAGCCAGGGAGGAGGGTCCGCGAACACCGGGGAGCTGTTTTTT. Translation: CSCSQGGGSANTGELFF.

The V and J genes are TRBV24-1 and TRBJ2-6; D is perhaps TRBD2 (5 bases). Per the germline V gene, CDR1 is KGHDR and CDR2 is SFDVKD. V was cut by 6 bases and J by 0 bases, with 8 bases left in between. This CDR3 is 15 amino acids long. The CDR3, as DNA: TGTGCCACCAGTCAGAGGGCCTCTGGGGCCAACGTCCTGACTTTC. Residues: CATSQRASGANVLTF.

This clone was picked up one time. The chain carries TRBV19 and TRBJ1-4; D gene uncertain. Deletions cut 4 bases from V and 8 bases from J, with 8 bases between. Germline lookup yields CDR1 LNHDA and CDR2 SQIVND (reference sequence). This CDR3 spans 12 amino acids. CDR3 sequence: CASSTLHEKLFF. The CDR3 coding sequence is TGTGCCAGTAGTACGTTACACGAAAAACTGTTTTTT.